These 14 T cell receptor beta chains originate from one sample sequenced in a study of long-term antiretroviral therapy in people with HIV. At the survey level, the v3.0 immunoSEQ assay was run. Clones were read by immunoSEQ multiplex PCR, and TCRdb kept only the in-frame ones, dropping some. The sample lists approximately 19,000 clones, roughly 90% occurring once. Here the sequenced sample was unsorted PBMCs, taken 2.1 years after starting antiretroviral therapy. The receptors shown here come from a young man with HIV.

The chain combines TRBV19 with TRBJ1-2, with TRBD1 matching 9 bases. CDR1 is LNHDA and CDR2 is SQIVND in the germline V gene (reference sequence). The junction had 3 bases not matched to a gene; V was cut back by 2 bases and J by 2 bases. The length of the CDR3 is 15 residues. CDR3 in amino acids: CASSILGTGNYGYTF. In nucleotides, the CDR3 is TGTGCCAGTAGTATACTTGGGACAGGGAACTATGGCTACACCTTC.

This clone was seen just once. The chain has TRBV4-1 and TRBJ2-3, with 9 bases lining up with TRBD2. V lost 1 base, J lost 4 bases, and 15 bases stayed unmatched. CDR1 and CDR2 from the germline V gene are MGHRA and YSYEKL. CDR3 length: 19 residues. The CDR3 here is CASSQGALSGGISPDTQYF. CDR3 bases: TGCGCCAGCAGCCAAGGGGCCTTGAGCGGGGGGATCTCCCCAGATACGCAGTATTTT.

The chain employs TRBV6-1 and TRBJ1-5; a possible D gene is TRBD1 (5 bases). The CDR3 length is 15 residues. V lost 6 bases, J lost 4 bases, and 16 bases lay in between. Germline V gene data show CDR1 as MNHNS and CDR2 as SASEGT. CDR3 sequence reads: CASRGRGEPNQPQHF. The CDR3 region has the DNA TGTGCCAGCAGGGGACGCGGAGAACCGAATCAGCCCCAGCATTTT.

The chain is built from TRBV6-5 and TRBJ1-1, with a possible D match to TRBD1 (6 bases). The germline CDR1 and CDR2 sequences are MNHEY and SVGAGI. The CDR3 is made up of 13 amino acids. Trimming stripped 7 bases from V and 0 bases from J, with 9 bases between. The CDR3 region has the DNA TGTGCCAGCACCCAGGGGATGAACACTGAAGCTTTCTTT. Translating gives CASTQGMNTEAFF.

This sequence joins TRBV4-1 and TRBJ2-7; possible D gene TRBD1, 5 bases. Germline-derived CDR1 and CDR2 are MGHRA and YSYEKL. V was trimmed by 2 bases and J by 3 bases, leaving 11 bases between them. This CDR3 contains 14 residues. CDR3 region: CASSQSTGFYEQYF. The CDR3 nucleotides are TGCGCCAGCAGCCAAAGTACAGGATTCTACGAGCAGTACTTC.

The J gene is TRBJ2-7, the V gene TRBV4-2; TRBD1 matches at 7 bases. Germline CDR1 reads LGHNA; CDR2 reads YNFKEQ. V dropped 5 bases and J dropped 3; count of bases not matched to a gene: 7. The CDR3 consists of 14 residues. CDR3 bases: TGTGCCAGCAGCTTTGGACAGGCGAACTACGAGCAGTACTTC. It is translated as CASSFGQANYEQYF.

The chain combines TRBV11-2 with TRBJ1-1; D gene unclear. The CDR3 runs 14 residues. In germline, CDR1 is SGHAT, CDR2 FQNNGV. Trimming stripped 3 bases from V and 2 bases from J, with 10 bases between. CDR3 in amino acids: CASSFSHANTEAFF. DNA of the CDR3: TGTGCCAGCAGCTTTAGCCACGCCAACACTGAAGCTTTCTTT. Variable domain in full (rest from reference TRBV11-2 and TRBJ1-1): EAGVAQSPRYKIIEKRQSVAFWCNPISGHATLYWYQQILGQGPKLLIQFQNNGVVDDSQLPKDRFSAERLKGVDSTLKIQPAKLEDSAVYLCASSFSHANTEAFFGQGTRLTVV.

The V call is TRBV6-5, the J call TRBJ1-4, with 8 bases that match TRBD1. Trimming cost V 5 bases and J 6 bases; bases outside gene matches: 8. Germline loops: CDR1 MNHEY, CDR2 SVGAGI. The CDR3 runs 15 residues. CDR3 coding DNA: TGTGCCAGCAGTAGGGGCGGGACAGGTCATGAAAAACTGTTTTTT. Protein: CASSRGGTGHEKLFF.

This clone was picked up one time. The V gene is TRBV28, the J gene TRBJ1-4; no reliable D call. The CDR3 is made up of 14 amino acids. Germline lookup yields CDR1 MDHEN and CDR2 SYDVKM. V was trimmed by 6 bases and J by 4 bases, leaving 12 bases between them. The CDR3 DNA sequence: TGTGCCAGCAGCCTTGCGGGGTATAATGAAAAACTGTTTTTT. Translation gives CASSLAGYNEKLFF.

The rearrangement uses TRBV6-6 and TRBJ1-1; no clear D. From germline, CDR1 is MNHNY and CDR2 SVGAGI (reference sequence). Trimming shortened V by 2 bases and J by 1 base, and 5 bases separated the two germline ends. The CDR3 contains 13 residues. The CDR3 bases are TGTGCCAGCAGTTACGCACCGAACACTGAAGCTTTCTTT. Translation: CASSYAPNTEAFF.

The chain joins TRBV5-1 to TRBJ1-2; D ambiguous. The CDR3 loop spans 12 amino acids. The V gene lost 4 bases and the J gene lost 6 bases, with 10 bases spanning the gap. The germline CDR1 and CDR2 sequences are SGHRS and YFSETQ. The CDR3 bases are TGCGCCAGCAGCCCGTGGACGGATGGCTACACCTTC. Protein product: CASSPWTDGYTF.

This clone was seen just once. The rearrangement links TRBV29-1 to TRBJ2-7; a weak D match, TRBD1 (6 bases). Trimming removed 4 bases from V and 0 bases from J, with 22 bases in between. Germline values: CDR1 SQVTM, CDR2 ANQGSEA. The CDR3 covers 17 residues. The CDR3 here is CSVVGQRKITSSYEQYF. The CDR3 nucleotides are TGCAGCGTTGTAGGACAGCGAAAAATTACAAGCTCCTACGAGCAGTACTTC.

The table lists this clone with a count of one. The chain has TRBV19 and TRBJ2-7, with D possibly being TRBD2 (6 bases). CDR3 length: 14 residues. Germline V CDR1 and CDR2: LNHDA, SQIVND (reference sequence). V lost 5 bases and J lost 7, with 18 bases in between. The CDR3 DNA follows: TGTGCCAGTAGTCAAGTCGGGGCCGCGGGGGAGCAGTACTTC. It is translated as CASSQVGAAGEQYF.

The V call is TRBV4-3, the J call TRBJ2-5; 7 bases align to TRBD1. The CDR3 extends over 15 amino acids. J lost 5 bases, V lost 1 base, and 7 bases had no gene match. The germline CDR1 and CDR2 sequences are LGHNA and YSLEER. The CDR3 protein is CASSQGTGFSETQYF. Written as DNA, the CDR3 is TGCGCCAGCAGCCAAGGGACAGGTTTTTCGGAGACCCAGTACTTC.